One and the same sample provided the 8 T cell receptor beta chains below, sequenced in a study of circulating and synovial CD4+ cells in juvenile arthritis. The assay was immunoSEQ multiplex PCR, and TCRdb's table has in-frame clones only and misses some. The table records some 33,000 clones, approximately 94% of them present only once. The sample consisted of CD4+ T cells from blood. The receptors derive from a human donor with juvenile idiopathic arthritis.

The chain is built from TRBV18 and TRBJ2-7; D unclear. V lost 3 bases, J lost 2 bases, and 11 bases lay in between. This CDR3 is 14 amino acids long. Germline values: CDR1 KGHSH, CDR2 LQKENI. The chain's CDR3 is CASSPVRVAYEQYF. For the CDR3, the DNA is TGTGCCAGCTCACCTGTTAGAGTAGCCTACGAGCAGTACTTC.

The rearrangement joins TRBV5-4 to TRBJ1-2, with D unclear. Deletions cut 3 bases from V and 2 bases from J, with 8 bases between. The germline V gene encodes CDR1 SGHNT and CDR2 YYREEE (reference sequence). This CDR3 has 13 amino acids. This chain's CDR3 is CASSYGGNYGYTF. The CDR3 DNA sequence: TGTGCCAGCAGCTACGGAGGAAACTATGGCTACACCTTC.

This clone was detected only a few times. The chain couples TRBV5-1 to TRBJ1-2, with a tentative D call TRBD1 (6 bases). Germline-derived CDR1 and CDR2 are SGHRS and YFSETQ. This CDR3 contains 16 residues. The germline V and J ends were trimmed by 1 base and 3 bases, with 16 bases remaining between them. The CDR3 region has the DNA TGCGCCAGCAGCTTGCTTCGGGACACCGAGGACTATGGCTACACCTTC. It codes for CASSLLRDTEDYGYTF.

The chain links TRBV6-5 to TRBJ2-7; TRBD1 matches at 7 bases. CDR3 length: 14 amino acids. V lost 6 bases and J lost 0; bases outside the gene matches: 5. Germline CDR1 is MNHEY and CDR2 is SVGAGI. The CDR3 sequence is CASRAGGSSYEQYF. CDR3 in DNA: TGTGCCAGCAGAGCAGGGGGTAGCTCCTACGAGCAGTACTTC.

V gene TRBV29-1 combines with J gene TRBJ2-7; weak D call: TRBD1 (5 bases). Trimming cost V 0 bases and J 3 bases, with 6 bases left between them. Per germline, CDR1 SQVTM and CDR2 ANQGSEA. CDR3 length equals 12 residues. The chain's CDR3 is CSVEDQGYEQYF. The DNA of the CDR3 is TGCAGCGTTGAAGACCAGGGCTACGAGCAGTACTTC.

This chain joins TRBV27 and TRBJ1-4; D gene ambiguous. The CDR3 extends over 15 amino acids. The germline V gene has CDR1 MNHEY and CDR2 SMNVEV (reference sequence). V was pared by 10 bases and J by 3 bases, with 18 bases between. Here the CDR3 reads CATSLTGVPNEKLFF. CDR3 DNA: TGTGCCACCTCTTTAACCGGGGTTCCTAATGAAAAACTGTTTTTT.

The chain employs TRBV30 and TRBJ1-2; no clear D. V dropped 3 bases and J dropped 1 base, with 6 bases sitting between them. The germline gives CDR1 GTSNPN, CDR2 SVGIG (reference sequence). This CDR3 region has 12 residues. The CDR3 loop reads CAWRLLNYGYTF. The CDR3 region has the DNA TGTGCCTGGAGACTGCTTAACTATGGCTACACCTTC.

The chain carries TRBV10-3 and TRBJ2-7; 7 nucleotides align to TRBD1. J was trimmed by 0 bases and V by 2 bases; bases with no gene match: 10. The CDR3 has 17 residues. Per the germline V gene, CDR1 is ENHRY and CDR2 is SYGVKD. CDR3 loop: CAISEPVRGRRSYEQYF. As DNA, the CDR3 is TGTGCCATCAGTGAGCCCGTTAGGGGGCGTCGCTCCTACGAGCAGTACTTC.